This TCR beta chain originates from a study of long-term antiretroviral therapy in people with HIV. The overall study: The study's earliest collections predate the 2015 immediate-ART recommendation by about a decade. Overall study results and limits: Adherence to ART, viral resistance and therapy changes lacked any data.

Concerning this clone: Its target is not known.

V gave up 4 bases and J gave up 7 bases; unmatched junction bases: 7. The V gene's germline CDR1 is MNHEY and CDR2 SVGAGI. The CDR3 spans 16 residues. With survey level as its setting, the immunoSEQ assay was v3.0. What sequencing targeted per sample was about 35,000-50,000 T-cell genomes. Using immunoSEQ multiplex PCR, the repertoire was profiled, and TCRdb retains in-frame clones only, with some absent. The sample lists 20,000 to 25,000 clones; just under 85% were seen once. Without exception, participants with HIV were treated in the United States. The chain links TRBV6-5 to TRBJ2-3, with TRBD2 matching 14 bases. The clonotype comes from a man aged 35 to 55 with HIV. This specimen consisted of unsorted PBMCs, obtained 1.6 years after starting antiretroviral therapy. The CDR3 protein is CASSSGLAGGRNTQYF. In DNA form, the CDR3 reads TGTGCCAGCAGTTCCGGACTAGCGGGGGGACGAAATACGCAGTATTTT.